This TCR beta chain comes out of a study of T cell responses to AZD1222 COVID-19 vaccine. Study outcomes and limitations: Among the donors, most were white British and more were female, and clonal diversity was possibly underestimated.

Sequencing used immunoSEQ multiplex PCR; TCRdb keeps in-frame clones, though not all of them. The sample consists of tens of thousands of clones, around 85% of them appearing once. Germline assignment: CDR1 KGHSH and CDR2 LQKENI. The CDR3 has 14 residues. Trimming cost V 2 bases and J 4 bases, with 8 bases left between them. Notes on this clone: The antigen is unknown.

V gene TRBV18 combines with J gene TRBJ2-2; tentative D call: TRBD1 (5 bases). The receptor's source is an adult who received the AZD1222 COVID-19 vaccine. Specimen: peripheral blood, collected 28 days after the second AZD1222 dose. CDR3 in amino acids: CASSPGQTTGELFF. CDR3 DNA sequence: TGTGCCAGCTCACCAGGACAAACCACCGGGGAGCTGTTTTTT. Together with reference TRBV18 and TRBJ2-2, the CDR3 gives the full variable domain: NAGVMQNPRHLVRRRGQEARLRCSPMKGHSHVYWYRQLPEEGLKFMVYLQKENIIDESGMPKERFSAEFPKEGPSILRIQQVVRGDSAAYFCASSPGQTTGELFFGEGSRLTVL.